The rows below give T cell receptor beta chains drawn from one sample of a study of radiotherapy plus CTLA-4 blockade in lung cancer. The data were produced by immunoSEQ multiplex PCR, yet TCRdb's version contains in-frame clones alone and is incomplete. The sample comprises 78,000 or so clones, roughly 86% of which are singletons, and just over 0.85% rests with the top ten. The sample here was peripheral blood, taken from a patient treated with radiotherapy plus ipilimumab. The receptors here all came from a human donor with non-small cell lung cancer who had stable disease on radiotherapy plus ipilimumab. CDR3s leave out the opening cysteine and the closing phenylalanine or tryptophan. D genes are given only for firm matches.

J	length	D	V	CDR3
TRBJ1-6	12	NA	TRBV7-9	ASSLGGVDSPLH
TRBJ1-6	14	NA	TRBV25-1	ASSEPRPGDNSPLH
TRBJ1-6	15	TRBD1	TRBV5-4	ASSSRGGASYNSPLH
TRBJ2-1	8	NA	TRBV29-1	SGRENEQF
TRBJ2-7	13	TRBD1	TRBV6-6	ASSYAERGHYEQY
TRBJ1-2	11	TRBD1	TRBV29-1	SFTDRVGDGYT
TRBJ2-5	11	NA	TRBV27	ASSLSGILPQY
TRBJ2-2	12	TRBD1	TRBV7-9	ASSLTGNPGELF
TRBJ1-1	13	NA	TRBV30	AWSGEGTLGTEAF
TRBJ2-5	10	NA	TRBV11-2	ASSLEGETQY